Listed below are T cell receptor beta chains from one sample, sequenced in a study of a mutant IDH1 vaccine in newly diagnosed glioma. TCRdb's copy holds only in-frame clones and misses some; the assay was immunoSEQ multiplex PCR. The sample lists 40,000 to 50,000 clones, around 74% occurring once. For these receptors, no antigen is known. This specimen consisted of PBMCs, obtained from a glioma patient whose treatment included an IDH1 peptide vaccine. The receptors shown here come from a man in his forties or fifties with glioma. Both conserved end residues are part of each CDR3. Fields, in order: J gene, clone size, V gene, D gene, CDR3 length, CDR3 DNA, CDR3 protein. The D gene is left open where the match is weak. Size is omitted from some rows. Given values are once, few, many or a class for expanded clones.

TRBJ2-1 | medium-sized | TRBV12-5 | NA | 15 | TGTGCTAGTGGGCCCGGGACAACCTCCTACAATGAGCAGTTCTTC | CASGPGTTSYNEQFF
TRBJ1-5 | NA | TRBV6-1 | TRBD1 | 12 | TGTGCGGAGGGACAGGGTTACCAGCCCCAGCATTTT | CAEGQGYQPQHF
TRBJ1-4 | NA | TRBV30 | TRBD1 | 13 | TGTGCCTGGAATCTACAGGGGAGTGAAAAACTGTTTTTT | CAWNLQGSEKLFF
TRBJ1-1 | NA | TRBV6-6 | NA | 12 | TGTGCCAGCAGTGGGCCGGGGCTCGAAGCTTTCTTT | CASSGPGLEAFF
TRBJ1-2 | NA | TRBV28 | NA | 13 | TGTGCCAGCAGCTCGGGGAGATTTGGCGGCTACACCTTC | CASSSGRFGGYTF
TRBJ1-5 | NA | TRBV6-1 | NA | 13 | TGTGCCACGGCAAACGCAGGGAATCAGCCCCAGCATTTT | CATANAGNQPQHF
TRBJ1-4 | NA | TRBV5-1 | NA | 12 | TGCGCCAGCACAGGGGATAATGAAAAACTGTTTTTT | CASTGDNEKLFF
TRBJ2-2 | NA | TRBV2 | NA | 16 | TGTGCCAGCAAACACTCCGGGACATCGAACACCGGGGAGCTGTTTTTT | CASKHSGTSNTGELFF
TRBJ1-4 | NA | TRBV4-2 | NA | 16 | TGTGCCAGCAGCCCTAGGAGAGGTGGGCCTAATGAAAAACTGTTTTTT | CASSPRRGGPNEKLFF
TRBJ1-2 | NA | TRBV5-1 | TRBD1 | 13 | TGCGCCAGCAGCTTGGACAGGGGGAATGGCTACACCTTC | CASSLDRGNGYTF
TRBJ2-3 | NA | TRBV5-6 | NA | 11 | TGTGCCAGCAGCTTGCGAGATACGCAGTATTTT | CASSLRDTQYF
TRBJ1-2 | NA | TRBV5-6 | NA | 14 | TGTGCCAGCAGCTTGGCCTACGTCAACTATGGCTACACCTTC | CASSLAYVNYGYTF
TRBJ2-7 | few | TRBV4-3 | TRBD2 | 16 | TGCGCCAGCAGCCAAACTAGCGGGGGGACCTCCTACGAGCAGTACTTC | CASSQTSGGTSYEQYF
TRBJ2-7 | NA | TRBV7-8 | TRBD2 | 14 | TGTGCCAGCAGCTTCCCCGGGAGGATTCACGAGCAGTACTTC | CASSFPGRIHEQYF
TRBJ2-3 | NA | TRBV5-1 | TRBD1 | 16 | TGCGCCAGCAGCTTGGGGGGACAGGGTAGCACAGATACGCAGTATTTT | CASSLGGQGSTDTQYF
TRBJ1-3 | once | TRBV4-3 | NA | 15 | TGCGCCAGCAGCCAGGCCGCGGGGGCGGGAAACACCATATATTTT | CASSQAAGAGNTIYF
TRBJ1-5 | NA | TRBV7-9 | NA | 12 | TGTGCCAGCAGCCCTGGGGGGGATACCCAGCATTTT | CASSPGGDTQHF
TRBJ2-5 | NA | TRBV27 | TRBD1 | 15 | TGTGCCAGCAGTCCCCAGGCAGGGGGACAAGAGACCCAGTACTTC | CASSPQAGGQETQYF
TRBJ1-2 | NA | TRBV7-2 | NA | 14 | TGTGCCAGCAGCTTAGAGGGGCAGGTCTATGGCTACACCTTC | CASSLEGQVYGYTF
TRBJ1-1 | NA | TRBV9 | TRBD1 | 15 | TGTGCCAGCAGCGTAGCCCCGGGACAGGGCTCTGAAGCTTTCTTT | CASSVAPGQGSEAFF
TRBJ2-7 | once | TRBV19 | NA | 14 | TGTGCCAGTAAGGGGGACACTGCATCCTACGAGCAGTACTTC | CASKGDTASYEQYF
TRBJ2-7 | few | TRBV30 | TRBD1 | 16 | TGTGCCTGGACCCCCTCGGGGACAGCGAGCTCCTACGAGCAGTACTTC | CAWTPSGTASSYEQYF